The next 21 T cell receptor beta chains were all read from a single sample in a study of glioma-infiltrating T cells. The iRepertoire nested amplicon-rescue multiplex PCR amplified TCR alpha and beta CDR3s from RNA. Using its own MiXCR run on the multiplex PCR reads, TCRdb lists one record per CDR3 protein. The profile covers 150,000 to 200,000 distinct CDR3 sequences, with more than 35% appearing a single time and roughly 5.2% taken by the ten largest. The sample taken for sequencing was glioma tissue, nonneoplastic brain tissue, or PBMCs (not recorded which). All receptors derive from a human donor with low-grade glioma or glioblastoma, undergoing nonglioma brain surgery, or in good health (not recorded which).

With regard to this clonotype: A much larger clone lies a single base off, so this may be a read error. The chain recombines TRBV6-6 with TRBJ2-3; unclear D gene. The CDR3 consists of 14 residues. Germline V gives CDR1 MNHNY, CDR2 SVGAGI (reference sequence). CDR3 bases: TGTGCCATCAGTGAGTCCACCATCACAGATACGCAGTATTTT. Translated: CAISESTITDTQYF.

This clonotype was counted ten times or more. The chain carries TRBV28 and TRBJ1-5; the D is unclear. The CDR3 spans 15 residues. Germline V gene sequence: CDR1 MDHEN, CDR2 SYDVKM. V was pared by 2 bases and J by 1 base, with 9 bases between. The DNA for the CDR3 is TGTGCCAGCAGTTTAGTCGGCAGGAGCAATCAGCCCCAGCATTTT. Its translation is CASSLVGRSNQPQHF.

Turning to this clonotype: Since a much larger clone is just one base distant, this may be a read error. CDR3 sequence: CASSSQSSYNKQFF. In nucleotides, the CDR3 is TGTGCCAGCAGTTCCCAGAGCTCCTACAATAAGCAGTTCTTC. J is TRBJ2-1 and V is TRBV28, with D unclear. Looked up from germline, CDR1 is MDHEN and CDR2 is SYDVKM. This CDR3 comprises 14 residues.

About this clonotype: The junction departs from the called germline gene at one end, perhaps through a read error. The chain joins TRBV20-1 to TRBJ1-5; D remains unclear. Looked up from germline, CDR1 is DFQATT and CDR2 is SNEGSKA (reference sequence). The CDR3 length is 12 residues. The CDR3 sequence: CSAKSGNQPKYF. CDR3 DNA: TGCAGTGCTAAGAGCGGCAATCAGCCCAAGTATTTT.

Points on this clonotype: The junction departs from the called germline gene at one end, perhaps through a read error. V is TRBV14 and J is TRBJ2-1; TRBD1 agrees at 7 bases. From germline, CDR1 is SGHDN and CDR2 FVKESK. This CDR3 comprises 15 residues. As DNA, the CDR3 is TGTGCCAGGAGCCACCCCACAGGGGTGGGAAATGAGCAGTTCTTC. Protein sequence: CARSHPTGVGNEQFF.

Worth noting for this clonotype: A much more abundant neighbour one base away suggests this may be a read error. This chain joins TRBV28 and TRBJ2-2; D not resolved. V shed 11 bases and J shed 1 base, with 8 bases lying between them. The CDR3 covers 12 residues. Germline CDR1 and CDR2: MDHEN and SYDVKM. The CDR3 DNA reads TGTGCCGACAAGGGGAACACCGGGGAGCTGTTTTTT. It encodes CADKGNTGELFF.

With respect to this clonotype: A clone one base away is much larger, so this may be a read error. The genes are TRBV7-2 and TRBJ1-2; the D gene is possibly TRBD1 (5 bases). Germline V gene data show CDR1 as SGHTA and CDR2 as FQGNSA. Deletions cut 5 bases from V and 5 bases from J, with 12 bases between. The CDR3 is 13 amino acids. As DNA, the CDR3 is TGTGCCAGCAGCGAGGGGTTTCCTTATGGCTACACCTTC. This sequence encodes CASSEGFPYGYTF. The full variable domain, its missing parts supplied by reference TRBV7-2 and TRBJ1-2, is GAGVSQSPSNKVTEKGKDVELRCDPISGHTALYWYRQSLGQGLEFLIYFQGNSAPDKSGLPSDRFSAERTGGSVSTLTIQRTQQEDSAVYLCASSEGFPYGYTFGSGTRLTVV.

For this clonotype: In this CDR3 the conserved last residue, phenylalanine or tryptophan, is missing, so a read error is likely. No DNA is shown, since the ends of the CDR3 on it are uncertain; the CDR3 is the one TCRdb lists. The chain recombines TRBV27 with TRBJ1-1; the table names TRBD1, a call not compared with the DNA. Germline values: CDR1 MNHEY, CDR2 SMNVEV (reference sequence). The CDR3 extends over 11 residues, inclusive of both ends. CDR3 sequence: CASSLYRTGRG.

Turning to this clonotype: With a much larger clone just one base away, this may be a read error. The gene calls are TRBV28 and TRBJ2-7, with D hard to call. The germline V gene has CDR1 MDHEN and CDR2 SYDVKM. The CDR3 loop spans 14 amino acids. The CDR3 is CASILSLAPYEQYF. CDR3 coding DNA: TGTGCCAGCATTTTATCACTGGCCCCATACGAGCAGTACTTC.

The CDR3 spells CASRTRYEQYF. For the CDR3, the DNA is TGTGCCAGCAGAACAAGATACGAGCAGTACTTC. This chain joins TRBV27 and TRBJ2-7; D uncertain. Per the germline V gene, CDR1 is MNHEY and CDR2 is SMNVEV (reference sequence). V was clipped by 6 bases and J by 4 bases, with 7 bases between them. CDR3 size: 11 residues.

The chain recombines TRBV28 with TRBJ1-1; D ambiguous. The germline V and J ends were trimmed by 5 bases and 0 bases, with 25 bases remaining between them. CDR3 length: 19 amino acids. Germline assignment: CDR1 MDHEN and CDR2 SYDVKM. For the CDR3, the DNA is TGTGCCAGCAGTGTAGGCCTGAGTCCGGCCTTAACTATGAACACTGAAGCTTTCTTT. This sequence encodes CASSVGLSPALTMNTEAFF. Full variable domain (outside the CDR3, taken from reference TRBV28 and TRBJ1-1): DVKVTQSSRYLVKRTGEKVFLECVQDMDHENMFWYRQDPGLGLRLIYFSYDVKMKEKGDIPEGYSVSREKKERFSLILESASTNQTSMYLCASSVGLSPALTMNTEAFFGQGTRLTVV.

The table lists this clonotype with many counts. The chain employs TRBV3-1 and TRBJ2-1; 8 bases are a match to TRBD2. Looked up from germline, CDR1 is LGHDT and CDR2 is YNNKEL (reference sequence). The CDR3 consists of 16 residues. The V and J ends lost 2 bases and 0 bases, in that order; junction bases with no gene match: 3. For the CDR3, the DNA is TGTGCCAGCAGCCAAAGAGGGACTAGCTCCTACAATGAGCAGTTCTTC. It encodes CASSQRGTSSYNEQFF.

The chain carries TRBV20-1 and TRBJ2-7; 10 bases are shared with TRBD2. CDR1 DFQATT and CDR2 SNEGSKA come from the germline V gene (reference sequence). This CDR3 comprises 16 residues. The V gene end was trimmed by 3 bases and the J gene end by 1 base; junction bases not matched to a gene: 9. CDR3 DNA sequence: TGCAGTGCTAGTGGGCAGATACTAGCGGGATCCTACGAGCAGTACTTC. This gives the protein CSASGQILAGSYEQYF.

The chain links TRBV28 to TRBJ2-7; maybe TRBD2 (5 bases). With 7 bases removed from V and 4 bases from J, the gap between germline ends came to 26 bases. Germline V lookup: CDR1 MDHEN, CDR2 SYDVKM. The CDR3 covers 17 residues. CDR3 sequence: CASTSITSSYRNYEQYF. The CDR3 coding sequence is TGTGCCAGCACATCAATCACTAGTTCGTACCGTAATTACGAGCAGTACTTC.

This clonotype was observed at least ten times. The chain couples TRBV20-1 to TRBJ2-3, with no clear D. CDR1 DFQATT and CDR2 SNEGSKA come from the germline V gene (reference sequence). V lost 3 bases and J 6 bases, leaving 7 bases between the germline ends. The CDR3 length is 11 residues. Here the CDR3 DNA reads TGCAGTGCTAGGTCCGTGGATACGCAGTATTTT. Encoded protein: CSARSVDTQYF.

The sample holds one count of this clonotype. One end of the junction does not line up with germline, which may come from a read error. For the CDR3, the DNA is TGTGCCAGCAGTTCCAGACTAGCGAGGAGAAAAACAGATACGAAGTATTTT. It is translated as CASSSRLARRKTDTKYF. The gene calls are TRBV28 and TRBJ2-3, with TRBD2 matching 8 bases. The CDR3 runs 17 residues. Germline V CDR1 and CDR2: MDHEN, SYDVKM.

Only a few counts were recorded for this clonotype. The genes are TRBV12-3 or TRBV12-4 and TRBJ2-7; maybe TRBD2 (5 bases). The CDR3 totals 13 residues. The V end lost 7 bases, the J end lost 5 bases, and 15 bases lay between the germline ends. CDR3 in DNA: TGTGCCAGCAACACGCTGGGGAGCCACGAGCAGTACTTC. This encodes CASNTLGSHEQYF.

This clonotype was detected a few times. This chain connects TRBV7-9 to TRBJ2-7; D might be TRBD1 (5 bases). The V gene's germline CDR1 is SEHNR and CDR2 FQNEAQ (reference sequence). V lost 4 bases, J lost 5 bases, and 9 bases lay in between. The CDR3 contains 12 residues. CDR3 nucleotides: TGTGCCAGCAGCTCCCAGGGCCACGAGCAGTACTTC. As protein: CASSSQGHEQYF.

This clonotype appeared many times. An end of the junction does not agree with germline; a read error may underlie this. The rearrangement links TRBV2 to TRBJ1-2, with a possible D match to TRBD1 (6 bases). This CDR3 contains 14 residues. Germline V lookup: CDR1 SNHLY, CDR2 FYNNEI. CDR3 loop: CASNEGQPGYGYTF. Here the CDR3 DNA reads TGTGCCAGCAATGAAGGACAGCCTGGCTATGGCTACACCTTC.

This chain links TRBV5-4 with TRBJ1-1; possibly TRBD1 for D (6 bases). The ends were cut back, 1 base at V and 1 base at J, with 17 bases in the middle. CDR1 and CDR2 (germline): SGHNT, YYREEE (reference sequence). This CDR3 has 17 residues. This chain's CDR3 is CASSLYGTWGWNTEAFF. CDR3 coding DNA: TGTGCCAGCAGCTTGTATGGGACATGGGGCTGGAACACTGAAGCTTTCTTT.

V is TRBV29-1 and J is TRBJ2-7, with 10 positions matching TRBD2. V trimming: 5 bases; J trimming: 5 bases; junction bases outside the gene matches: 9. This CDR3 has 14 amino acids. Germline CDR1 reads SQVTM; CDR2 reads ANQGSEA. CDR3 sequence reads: CSVILLAGVNEQYF. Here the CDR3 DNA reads TGCAGCGTTATCCTTCTAGCGGGAGTCAACGAGCAGTACTTC.